This TCR beta chain comes out of a study of cytomegalovirus exposure and HLA in healthy donors. Primers: 60 Vbeta forward and 13 Jbeta reverse. Using immunoSEQ multiplex PCR, the repertoire was profiled, and TCRdb retains in-frame clones only, with some absent. The table has 150,000 to 200,000 clones, 80% seen once. CDR3 length: 14 amino acids. V lost 5 bases, J lost 6 bases, and 17 bases lay in between. CDR1 and CDR2 (germline): LNHDA, SQIVND (reference sequence). This sequence was found in a woman between 40 and 50 years old in good health and CMV-seronegative. The sample comprised PBMCs. The chain employs TRBV19 and TRBJ2-7; weak D call: TRBD2 (5 bases). For the CDR3, the DNA is TGTGCCAGTAGTCCCTACGTAACAGAGGGCGAGCAGTACTTC. As protein: CASSPYVTEGEQYF.